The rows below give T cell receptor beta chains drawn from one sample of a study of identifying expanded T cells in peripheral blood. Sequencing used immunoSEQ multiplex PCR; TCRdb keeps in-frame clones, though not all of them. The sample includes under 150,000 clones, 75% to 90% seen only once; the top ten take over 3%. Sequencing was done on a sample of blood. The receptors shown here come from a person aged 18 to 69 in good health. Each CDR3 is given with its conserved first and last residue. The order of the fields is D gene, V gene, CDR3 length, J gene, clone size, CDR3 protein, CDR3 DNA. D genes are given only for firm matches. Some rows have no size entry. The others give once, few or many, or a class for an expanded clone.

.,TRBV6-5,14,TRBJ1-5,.,CASRRTAVNQPQHF,TGTGCCAGCAGACGGACAGCGGTTAATCAGCCCCAGCATTTT
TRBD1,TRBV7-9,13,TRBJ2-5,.,CASSRPRGETQYF,TGTGCCAGCAGCCGTCCCAGGGGGGAGACCCAGTACTTC
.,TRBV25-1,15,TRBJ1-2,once,CASNTYDGGKEGYTF,TGTGCCAGCAACACCTACGACGGCGGTAAAGAGGGCTACACCTTC
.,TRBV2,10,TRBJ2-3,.,CASRGDTQYF,TGTGCCAGCAGGGGAGATACGCAGTATTTT
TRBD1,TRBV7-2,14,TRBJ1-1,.,CASSAQTGGYEAFF,TGTGCCAGCAGCGCCCAGACAGGGGGCTATGAAGCTTTCTTT
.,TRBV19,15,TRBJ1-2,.,CASSPQAGRDYGYTF,TGTGCCAGTAGTCCGCAGGCGGGGCGAGACTATGGCTACACCTTC
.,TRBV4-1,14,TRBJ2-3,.,CASSRTPGADTQYF,TGCGCCAGCAGCCGGACGCCGGGGGCAGATACGCAGTATTTT
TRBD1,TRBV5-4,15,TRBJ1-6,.,CASSFGGTGNSPLHF,TGTGCCAGCAGCTTCGGGGGGACAGGAAATTCACCCCTCCACTTT
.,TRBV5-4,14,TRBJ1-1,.,CASSLVPVGTEAFF,TGTGCCAGCAGCTTGGTGCCCGTGGGCACTGAAGCTTTCTTT
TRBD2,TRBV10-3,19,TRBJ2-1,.,CAISETFLAGPLLGNEQFF,TGTGCCATCAGCGAAACATTCCTAGCGGGGCCCCTTCTTGGCAATGAGCAGTTCTTC
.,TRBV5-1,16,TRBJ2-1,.,CASRLGVRGPYNEQFF,TGCGCCAGCAGACTGGGTGTACGAGGGCCTTACAATGAGCAGTTCTTC
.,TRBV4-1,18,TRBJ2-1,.,CASSHKDLRGYSYNEQFF,TGCGCCAGCAGCCATAAAGACTTGCGGGGATACTCCTACAATGAGCAGTTCTTC
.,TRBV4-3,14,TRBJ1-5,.,CASSHGDGLWPQHF,TGCGCCAGCAGCCATGGGGACGGTCTGTGGCCCCAGCATTTT
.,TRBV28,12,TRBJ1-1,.,CASREQYTEAFF,TGTGCCAGCAGGGAACAGTACACTGAAGCTTTCTTT
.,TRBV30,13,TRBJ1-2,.,CAGGAGINYGYTF,TGTGCCGGAGGGGCAGGCATCAACTATGGCTACACCTTC